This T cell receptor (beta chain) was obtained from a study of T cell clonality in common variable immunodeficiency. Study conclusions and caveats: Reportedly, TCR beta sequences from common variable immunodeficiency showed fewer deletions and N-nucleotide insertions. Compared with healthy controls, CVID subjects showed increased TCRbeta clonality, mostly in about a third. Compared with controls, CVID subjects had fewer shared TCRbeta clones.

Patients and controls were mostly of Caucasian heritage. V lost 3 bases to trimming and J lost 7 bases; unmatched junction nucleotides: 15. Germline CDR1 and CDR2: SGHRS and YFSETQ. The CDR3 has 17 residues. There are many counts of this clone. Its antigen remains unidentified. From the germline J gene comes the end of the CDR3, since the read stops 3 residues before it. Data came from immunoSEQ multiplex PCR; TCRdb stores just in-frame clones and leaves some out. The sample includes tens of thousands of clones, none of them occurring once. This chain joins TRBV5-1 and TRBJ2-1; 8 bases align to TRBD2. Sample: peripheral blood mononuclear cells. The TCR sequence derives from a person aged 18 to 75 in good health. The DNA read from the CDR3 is TGCGCCAGCAGCTCCCCGAGGCGGCTAGCGGGTTCTAATGAG. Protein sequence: CASSSPRRLAGSNE. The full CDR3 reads CASSSPRRLAGSNEQFF.